This TCR beta chain was captured in a study of PD-L1 blockade in urothelial cancer. Study overall: Researchers found blood samples held a median of roughly 140,000 T cells.

The repertoire was sequenced with immunoSEQ multiplex PCR; TCRdb's copy has only in-frame clones and lacks some. The table shows under 50,000 clones, with about nine tenths occurring only once. Metastatic or locally advanced urothelial carcinoma was present in the patients. This clone has a handful of counts. This CDR3 has 13 residues. Trimming took 5 bases from V and 5 from J, leaving 10 bases between them. The germline V gene encodes CDR1 MDHEN and CDR2 SYDVKM. The source material was PBMCs, sampled around atezolizumab (anti-PD-L1) treatment. The chain is built from TRBV28 and TRBJ1-5; a possible D gene is TRBD1 (5 bases). The receptor was isolated from a man between 70 and 80 years old with urothelial cancer. CDR3 DNA sequence: TGTGCCAGCAGTAGACAGCCTCATCAGCCCCAGCATTTT. Translating gives CASSRQPHQPQHF.